What follows describes a single T cell receptor (beta chain). This entry belongs to a study of blood T cell repertoires in COVID-19. The CDR3 totals 15 residues. The germline V gene encodes CDR1 SGHTA and CDR2 FQGNSA. The V gene lost 1 base and the J gene lost 4 bases, with 11 bases spanning the gap. This table comes from immunoSEQ multiplex PCR, and its TCRdb copy is limited to in-frame clones, with some not included. The sample carries around 200,000 clones, around 84% recorded once. This chain joins TRBV7-2 and TRBJ1-3, with D possibly being TRBD1 (5 bases). The TCR sequence derives from a man aged 25-45 years with active or convalescent COVID-19. Sample: peripheral blood. The CDR3 nucleotides are TGTGCCAGCAGCTTAGGAGCAGGGTACGGAAACACCATATATTTT. Amino acids: CASSLGAGYGNTIYF.